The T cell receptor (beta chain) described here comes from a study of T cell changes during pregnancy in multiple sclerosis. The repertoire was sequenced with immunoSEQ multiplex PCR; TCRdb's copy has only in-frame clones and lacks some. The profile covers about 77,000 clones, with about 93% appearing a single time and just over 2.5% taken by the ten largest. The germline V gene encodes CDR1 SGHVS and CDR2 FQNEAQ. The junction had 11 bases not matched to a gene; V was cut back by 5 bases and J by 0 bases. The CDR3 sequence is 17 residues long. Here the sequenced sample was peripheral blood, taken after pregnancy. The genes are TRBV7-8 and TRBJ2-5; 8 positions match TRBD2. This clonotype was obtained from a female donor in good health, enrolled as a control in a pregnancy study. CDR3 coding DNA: TGTGCCAGCAGCCCCCTCGGGCGCGGGAGGTACCAAGAGACCCAGTACTTC. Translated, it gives CASSPLGRGRYQETQYF. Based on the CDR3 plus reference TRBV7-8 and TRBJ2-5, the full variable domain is GAGVSQSPRYKVAKRGQDVALRCDPISGHVSLFWYQQALGQGPEFLTYFQNEAQLDKSGLPSDRFFAERPEGSVSTLKIQRTQQEDSAVYLCASSPLGRGRYQETQYFGPGTRLLVL.